This passage covers 2 T cell receptor beta chains from one sample sequenced in a study of identical twins. MiXCR, applied by TCRdb to the 5' RACE reads, yields one record per CDR3 protein. The sample comprises some 1,700,000 distinct CDR3 sequences, under 35% of which are singletons, and roughly 0.3% rests with the top ten. The sample was cord blood. The receptors were sampled from a newborn girl in good health.

This chain connects TRBV25-1 to TRBJ2-3; tentatively, D is TRBD2 (5 bases). Germline V CDR1 and CDR2: MGHDK, SYGVNS. The CDR3 totals 17 residues. V was shortened by 4 bases and J by 4 bases, with 21 bases between the two germline ends. The CDR3 protein is CASSGTRISGSADTQYF. The CDR3 nucleotides are TGTGCCAGCAGTGGTACTAGAATATCCGGTAGCGCAGATACGCAGTATTTT.

The V and J genes are TRBV28 and TRBJ2-1; D gene unclear. Trimming removed 1 base from V and 6 bases from J, with 16 bases in between. Germline values: CDR1 MDHEN, CDR2 SYDVKM. This CDR3 contains 16 residues. The CDR3 loop is CASSLFKPGRLNEQFF. CDR3 nucleotide sequence: TGTGCCAGCAGTTTATTCAAACCAGGCAGGCTCAATGAGCAGTTCTTC.